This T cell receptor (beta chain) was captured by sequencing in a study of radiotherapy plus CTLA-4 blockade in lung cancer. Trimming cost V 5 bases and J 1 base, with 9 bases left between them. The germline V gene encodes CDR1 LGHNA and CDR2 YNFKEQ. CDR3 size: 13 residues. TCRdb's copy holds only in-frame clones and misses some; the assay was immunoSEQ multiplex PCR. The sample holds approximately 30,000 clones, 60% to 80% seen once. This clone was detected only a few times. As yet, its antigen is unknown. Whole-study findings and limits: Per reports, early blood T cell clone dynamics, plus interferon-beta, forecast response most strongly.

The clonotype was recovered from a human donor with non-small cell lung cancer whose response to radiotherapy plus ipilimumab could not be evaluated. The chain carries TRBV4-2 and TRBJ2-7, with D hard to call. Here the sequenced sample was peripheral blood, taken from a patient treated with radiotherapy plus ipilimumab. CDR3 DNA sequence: TGTGCCAGCAGCTTTACGGGTTCCTACGAGCAGTACTTC. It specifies CASSFTGSYEQYF.